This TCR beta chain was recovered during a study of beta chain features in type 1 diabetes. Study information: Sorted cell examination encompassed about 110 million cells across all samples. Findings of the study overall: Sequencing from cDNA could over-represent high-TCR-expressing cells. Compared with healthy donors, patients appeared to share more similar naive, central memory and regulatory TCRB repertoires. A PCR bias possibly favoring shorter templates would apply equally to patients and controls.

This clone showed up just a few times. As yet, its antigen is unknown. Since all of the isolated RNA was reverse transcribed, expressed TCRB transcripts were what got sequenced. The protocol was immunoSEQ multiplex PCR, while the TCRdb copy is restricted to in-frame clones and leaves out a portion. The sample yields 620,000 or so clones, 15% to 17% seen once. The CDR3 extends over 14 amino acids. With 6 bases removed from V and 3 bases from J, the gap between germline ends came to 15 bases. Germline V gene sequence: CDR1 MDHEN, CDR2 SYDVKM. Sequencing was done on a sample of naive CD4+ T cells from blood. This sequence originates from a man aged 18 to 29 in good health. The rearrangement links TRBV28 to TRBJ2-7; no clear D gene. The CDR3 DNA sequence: TGTGCCAGCAGCCTCGTACAGTTAGACTACGAGCAGTACTTC. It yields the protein CASSLVQLDYEQYF.